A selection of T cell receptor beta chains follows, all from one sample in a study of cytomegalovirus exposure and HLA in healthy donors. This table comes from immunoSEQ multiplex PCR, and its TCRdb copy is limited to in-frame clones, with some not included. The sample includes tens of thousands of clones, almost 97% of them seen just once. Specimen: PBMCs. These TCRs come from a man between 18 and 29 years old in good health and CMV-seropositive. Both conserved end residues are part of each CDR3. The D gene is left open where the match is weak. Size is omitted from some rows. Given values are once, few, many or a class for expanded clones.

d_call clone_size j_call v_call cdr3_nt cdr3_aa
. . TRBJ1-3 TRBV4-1 TGCGCCAGCAGCCTCCGGGCGGAGGGTAGAAACACCATATATTTT CASSLRAEGRNTIYF
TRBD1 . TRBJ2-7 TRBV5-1 TGCGCCAGCAGCTTAGGGACAGGGCTCTACGAGCAGTACTTC CASSLGTGLYEQYF
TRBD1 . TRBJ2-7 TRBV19 TGTGCCAGTAGCGACAGGGGAATCTACGAGCAGTACTTC CASSDRGIYEQYF
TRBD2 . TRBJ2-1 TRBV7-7 TGTGCTAGCAGCTTAGCGGGCCCATACAATGAGCAGTTCTTC CASSLAGPYNEQFF
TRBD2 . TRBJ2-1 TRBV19 TGTGCCAGTAGTATAGCGGGGACTAGCGGGAGTCCTTTTCGTAATGAGCAGTTCTTC CASSIAGTSGSPFRNEQFF
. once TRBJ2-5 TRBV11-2 TGTGCCAGCAGTCTTAGATTCGATCACAGGGAAGAGACCCAGTACTTC CASSLRFDHREETQYF
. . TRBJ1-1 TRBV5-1 TGCGCCAGCAGCTCGGGAGGCTGGGTGCTGGACACTGAAGCTTTCTTT CASSSGGWVLDTEAFF
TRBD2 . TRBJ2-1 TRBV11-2 TGTGCCAGCAGCTTGTCTTGGACTAGGGGCAATGAGCAGTTCTTC CASSLSWTRGNEQFF
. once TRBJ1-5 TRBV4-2 TGTGCCAGCAGCCAAGATCCCGTAGTTTCTACCAATCAGCCCCAGCATTTT CASSQDPVVSTNQPQHF
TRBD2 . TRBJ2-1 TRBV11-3 TGTGCCAGCAGCTTAAGGGTAGCGGGAGGGCCGGATGAGCAGTTCTTC CASSLRVAGGPDEQFF
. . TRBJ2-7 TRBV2 TGTGCCAGCAGGGGATATAGCGGTCCCTACGAGCAGTACTTC CASRGYSGPYEQYF
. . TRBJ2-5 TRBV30 TGTGCCTGGAGTGTACACAGGGTGGAGACCCAGTACTTC CAWSVHRVETQYF
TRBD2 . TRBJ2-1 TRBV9 TGTGCCAGCAGCGTAAGGACTAGGAGGGAGAATGAGCAGTTCTTC CASSVRTRRENEQFF
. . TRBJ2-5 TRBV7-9 TGTGCCAGCAGCTCCAGGGGAGGGGAGACCCAGTACTTC CASSSRGGETQYF
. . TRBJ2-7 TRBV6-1 TGCGCCAGCAGTGAATCAGGGGACGGAGGCTACGAGCAGTACTTC CASSESGDGGYEQYF
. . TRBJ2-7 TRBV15 TGTGCCACCAGCAGAGGCCAGGGGTCGAGGGAGCAGTACTTC CATSRGQGSREQYF
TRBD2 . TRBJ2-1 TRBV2 TGTGCCAACACGCGGGAGGTTCAGACACTCCTACCGGATGAGCAGTTCTTC CANTREVQTLLPDEQFF
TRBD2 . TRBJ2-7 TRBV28 TGTGCCAGCAGTTTCTCGGGACTAGCGGGAGTTCAGTACTTC CASSFSGLAGVQYF
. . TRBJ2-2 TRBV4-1 TGCGCCAGCAGCCAAGTCGGAACGGGGAAGAACACCGGGGAGCTGTTTTTT CASSQVGTGKNTGELFF
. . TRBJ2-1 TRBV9 TGTGCCAGCAGCGTAGGGACTTTCCGATACAATGAGCAGTTCTTC CASSVGTFRYNEQFF
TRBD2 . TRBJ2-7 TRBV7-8 TGTGCCAGCAGCTTAGCCCTTTTTCGGACTAGCGGGGGATCCTACGAGCAGTACTTC CASSLALFRTSGGSYEQYF
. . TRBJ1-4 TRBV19 TGTGCCAGCCGAAAACAGGGCCCTAATGAAAAACTGTTTTTT CASRKQGPNEKLFF
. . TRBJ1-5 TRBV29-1 TGCAGCGTTCTGACAAACATAAATCAGCCCCAGCATTTT CSVLTNINQPQHF
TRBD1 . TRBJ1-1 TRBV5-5 TGTGCCAGCAGCGCCGGGACAGCACCTCAAGCTTTCTTT CASSAGTAPQAFF
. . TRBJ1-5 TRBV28 TGTGCCAGCAGTTTCGTTAGCAATCAGCCCCAGCATTTT CASSFVSNQPQHF
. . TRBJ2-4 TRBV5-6 TGTGCCAGCAGCTTGGGCGGGTGGGGAAACATTCAGTACTTC CASSLGGWGNIQYF
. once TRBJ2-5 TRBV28 TGTGCCAGCAGGGAGTACCAAGAGACCCAGTACTTC CASREYQETQYF
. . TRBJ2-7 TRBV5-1 TGCGCCAGCAGCTTGAGAGGCAGGACTACCTACGAGCAGTACTTC CASSLRGRTTYEQYF
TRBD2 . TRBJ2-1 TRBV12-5 TGTGCTAGTGGTTTGGCTCCGGGGACTAGCGTATTCAATGAGCAGTTCTTC CASGLAPGTSVFNEQFF
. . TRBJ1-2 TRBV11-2 TGTGCCAGCAGCTTAGTCAGGGGTACGGGCTATGGCTACACCTTC CASSLVRGTGYGYTF